This TCR beta chain derives from a study of control samples from healthy donors and cancer patients. The trim removed 5 bases at V and 2 bases at J, leaving 6 bases unmatched. The CDR3 is 15 residues long. Germline lookup yields CDR1 SGHTA and CDR2 FQGNSA. The repertoire was sequenced with immunoSEQ multiplex PCR; TCRdb's copy has only in-frame clones and lacks some. The sample records about 140,000 clones, about 90% being singletons. The clonotype was recovered from a man between 18 and 29 years old in good health. The sequenced sample consisted of blood. The chain links TRBV7-2 to TRBJ2-7; TRBD2 agrees at 10 bases. As DNA, the CDR3 is TGTGCCAGCAGCGCCACTAGCGGGGCCACCTACGAGCAGTACTTC. As protein: CASSATSGATYEQYF.